This T cell receptor (beta chain) was obtained from a study of cytomegalovirus exposure and HLA in healthy donors. General study points: Accurate prediction of most subjects' HLA-A and HLA-B alleles from TCR beta sequences was reported.

Per the germline V gene, CDR1 is LGHNA and CDR2 is YSLEER. Trimming removed 0 bases from V and 7 bases from J; junction bases left unmatched: 8. The CDR3 is made up of 17 amino acids. The primer mix had 60 Vbeta and 13 Jbeta primers. Produced via immunoSEQ multiplex PCR; TCRdb's table is partial and in-frame only. The data hold 110,000 or so clones, with about 79% observed a single time. A note on this clone: Its antigen is not identified.

The TCR comes from a woman between 18 and 30 years old in good health and CMV-seronegative. The J gene is TRBJ2-2, the V gene TRBV4-3; 10 bases line up with TRBD2. What was sequenced was PBMCs. The DNA for the CDR3 is TGCGCCAGCAGCCAAGAAGGGCTAGCGGGGGAAGACGGGGAGCTGTTTTTT. Protein product: CASSQEGLAGEDGELFF.